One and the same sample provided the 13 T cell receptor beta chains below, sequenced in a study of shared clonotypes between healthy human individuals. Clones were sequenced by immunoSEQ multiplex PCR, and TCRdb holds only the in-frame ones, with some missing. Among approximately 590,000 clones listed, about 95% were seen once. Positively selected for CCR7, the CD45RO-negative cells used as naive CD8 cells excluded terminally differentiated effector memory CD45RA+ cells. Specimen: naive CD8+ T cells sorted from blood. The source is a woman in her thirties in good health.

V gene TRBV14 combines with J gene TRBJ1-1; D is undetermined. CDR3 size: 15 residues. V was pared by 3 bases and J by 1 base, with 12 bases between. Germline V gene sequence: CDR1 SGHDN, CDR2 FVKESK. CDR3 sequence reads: CASSHRTRGNTEAFF. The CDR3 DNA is TGTGCCAGCAGCCACCGTACCCGGGGGAACACTGAAGCTTTCTTT.

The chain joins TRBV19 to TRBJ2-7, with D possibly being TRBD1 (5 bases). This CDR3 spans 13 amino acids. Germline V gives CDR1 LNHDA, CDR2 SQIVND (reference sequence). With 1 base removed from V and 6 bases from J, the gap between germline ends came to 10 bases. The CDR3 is CASSIGQGGEQYF. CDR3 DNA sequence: TGTGCCAGTAGTATAGGCCAGGGCGGCGAGCAGTACTTC.

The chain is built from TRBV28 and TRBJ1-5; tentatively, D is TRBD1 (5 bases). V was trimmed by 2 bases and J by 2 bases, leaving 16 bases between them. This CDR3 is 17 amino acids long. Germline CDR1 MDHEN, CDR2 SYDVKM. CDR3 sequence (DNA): TGTGCCAGCAGTTTAGGGTGGTCGAGGGGTGGCAATCAGCCCCAGCATTTT. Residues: CASSLGWSRGGNQPQHF.

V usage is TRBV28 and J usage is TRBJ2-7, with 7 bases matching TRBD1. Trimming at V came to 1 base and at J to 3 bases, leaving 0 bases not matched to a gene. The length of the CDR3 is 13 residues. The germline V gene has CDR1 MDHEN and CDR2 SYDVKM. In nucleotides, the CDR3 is TGTGCCAGCAGTTTATCAGGGGGCTACGAGCAGTACTTC. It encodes CASSLSGGYEQYF.

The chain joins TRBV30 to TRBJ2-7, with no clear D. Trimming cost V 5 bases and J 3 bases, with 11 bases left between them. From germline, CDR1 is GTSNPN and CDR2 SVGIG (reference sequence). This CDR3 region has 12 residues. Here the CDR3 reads CAWDNKFYEQYF. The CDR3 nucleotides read TGTGCCTGGGACAACAAGTTCTACGAGCAGTACTTC.

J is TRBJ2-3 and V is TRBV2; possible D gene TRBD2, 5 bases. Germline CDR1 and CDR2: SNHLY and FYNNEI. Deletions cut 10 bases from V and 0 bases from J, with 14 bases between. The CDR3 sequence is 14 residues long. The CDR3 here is CAKPRDSSTDTQYF. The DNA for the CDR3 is TGTGCCAAACCTCGGGATTCTAGCACAGATACGCAGTATTTT.

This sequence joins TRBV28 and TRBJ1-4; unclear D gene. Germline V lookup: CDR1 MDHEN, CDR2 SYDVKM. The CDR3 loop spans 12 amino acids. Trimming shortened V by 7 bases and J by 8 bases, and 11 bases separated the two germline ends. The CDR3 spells CASTPAGEKLFF. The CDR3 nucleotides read TGTGCCAGCACCCCTGCCGGGGAAAAACTGTTTTTT.

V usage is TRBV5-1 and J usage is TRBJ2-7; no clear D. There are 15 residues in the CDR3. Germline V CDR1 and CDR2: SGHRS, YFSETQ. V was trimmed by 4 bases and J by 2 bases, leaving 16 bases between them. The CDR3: CASSGRSRAPYEQYF. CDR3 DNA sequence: TGCGCCAGCAGCGGACGGTCCCGGGCGCCCTACGAGCAGTACTTC. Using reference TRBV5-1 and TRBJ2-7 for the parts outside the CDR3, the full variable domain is KAGVTQTPRYLIKTRGQQVTLSCSPISGHRSVSWYQQTPGQGLQFLFEYFSETQRNKGNFPGRFSGRQFSNSRSEMNVSTLELGDSALYLCASSGRSRAPYEQYFGPGTRLTVT.

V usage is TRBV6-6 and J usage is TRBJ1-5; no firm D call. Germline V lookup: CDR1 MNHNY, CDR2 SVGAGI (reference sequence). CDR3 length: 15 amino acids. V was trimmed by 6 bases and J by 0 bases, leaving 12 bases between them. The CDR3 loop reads CASRPTIDSNQPQHF. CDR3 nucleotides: TGTGCCAGCAGGCCTACCATAGATAGCAATCAGCCCCAGCATTTT.

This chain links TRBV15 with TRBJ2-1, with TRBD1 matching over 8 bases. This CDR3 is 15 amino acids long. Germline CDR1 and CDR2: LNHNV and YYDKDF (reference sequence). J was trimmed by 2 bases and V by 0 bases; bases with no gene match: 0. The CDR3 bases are TGTGCCACCAGCAGAGAACAGGGGGCCTACAATGAGCAGTTCTTC. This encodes CATSREQGAYNEQFF.

This CDR3 is CASGDPGQGPEQYF. CDR3 in DNA: TGTGCCAGCGGGGACCCGGGACAGGGGCCCGAGCAGTACTTC. The chain links TRBV2 to TRBJ2-5; TRBD1 agrees at 10 bases. The DNA end is a closer match to TRBJ2-7, so the J assignment may be wrong. The germline CDR1 and CDR2 sequences are SNHLY and FYNNEI. The CDR3 has 14 residues.

The CDR3 DNA reads as TGTGCCAGTAGTATTTTGCACAGAACTGGAAACACCATATATTTT. Amino acids: CASSILHRTGNTIYF. The chain recombines TRBV19 with TRBJ1-3; D not resolved. V lost 3 bases to trimming and J lost 2 bases, with 11 bases between them. This CDR3 is built from 15 residues. The germline V gene encodes CDR1 LNHDA and CDR2 SQIVND (reference sequence).

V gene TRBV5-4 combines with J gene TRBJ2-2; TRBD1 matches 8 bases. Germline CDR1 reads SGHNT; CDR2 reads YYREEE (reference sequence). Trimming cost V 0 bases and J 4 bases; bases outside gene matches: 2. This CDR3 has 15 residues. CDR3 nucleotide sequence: TGTGCCAGCAGCTTGGTACAGGGGGGCACCGGGGAGCTGTTTTTT. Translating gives CASSLVQGGTGELFF.